This T cell receptor (beta chain) was recovered during a study of blood T cell repertoires in COVID-19. This clone has just a few counts. This CDR3 comprises 13 residues. Germline V lookup: CDR1 SGDLS, CDR2 YYNGEE. V was cut by 4 bases and J by 5 bases, with 10 bases left in between. Authors' analysis steps: Reference gene primer amplification in the assay estimated nucleated cell counts. TCRdb's table, derived via immunoSEQ multiplex PCR, lists solely in-frame clones and lacks some. The D gene and trimming were derived from the DNA, and the V and J assignments and clone size from that table. This sample has 250,000 to 350,000 clones; around nine tenths occur once, and the top ten carry approximately 12%.

This TCR was recovered from a woman in her sixties or seventies with acute or convalescent COVID-19. What was sequenced was peripheral blood. V gene TRBV9 combines with J gene TRBJ1-5; D possibly corresponds to TRBD1 (5 bases). CDR3 sequence reads: CASSLGHDQPQHF. The CDR3 nucleotides are TGTGCCAGCAGCCTGGGGCACGATCAGCCCCAGCATTTT.